This entry features one T cell receptor (beta chain) sequence. Its antigen is not identified. The data were taken from a study of vaccination and CD4 T cells after COVID-19. Study in general: Convalescent donors: six male, four female; seven Caucasian, two Asian, one multiracial, two Hispanic. The cells were exposed to overlapping spike peptides originating from SARS-CoV-2, HCoV-NL63, HCoV-OC43 and HCoV-229E for stimulation.

Oncomine TCR Beta short-read sequencing was applied to DNA from cultured CD4+ T cells. TCRdb re-called the PCR reads with MiXCR, one entry per CDR3 protein. The table shows fewer than 20,000 distinct CDR3 sequences, with about 40% occurring only once. The germline V gene encodes CDR1 LNHDA and CDR2 SQIVND (reference sequence). Trimming took 7 bases from V and 7 from J, leaving 11 bases between them. The CDR3 length is 13 residues. Treatment defined: approximately 9-day PBMC culture with coronavirus spike peptide pools or control peptides (ViraFEST assay). This specimen was CD4+ T cells from blood, cultured in vitro, taken before SARS-CoV-2 vaccination. This TCR was recovered from a human donor who received a COVID-19 vaccine. The chain is built from TRBV19 and TRBJ1-6, with a weak D call TRBD1 (5 bases). The CDR3 protein is CASTSGYNSPLHF. CDR3 sequence (DNA): TGTGCCAGTACTTCAGGGTACAATTCACCCCTCCACTTT.